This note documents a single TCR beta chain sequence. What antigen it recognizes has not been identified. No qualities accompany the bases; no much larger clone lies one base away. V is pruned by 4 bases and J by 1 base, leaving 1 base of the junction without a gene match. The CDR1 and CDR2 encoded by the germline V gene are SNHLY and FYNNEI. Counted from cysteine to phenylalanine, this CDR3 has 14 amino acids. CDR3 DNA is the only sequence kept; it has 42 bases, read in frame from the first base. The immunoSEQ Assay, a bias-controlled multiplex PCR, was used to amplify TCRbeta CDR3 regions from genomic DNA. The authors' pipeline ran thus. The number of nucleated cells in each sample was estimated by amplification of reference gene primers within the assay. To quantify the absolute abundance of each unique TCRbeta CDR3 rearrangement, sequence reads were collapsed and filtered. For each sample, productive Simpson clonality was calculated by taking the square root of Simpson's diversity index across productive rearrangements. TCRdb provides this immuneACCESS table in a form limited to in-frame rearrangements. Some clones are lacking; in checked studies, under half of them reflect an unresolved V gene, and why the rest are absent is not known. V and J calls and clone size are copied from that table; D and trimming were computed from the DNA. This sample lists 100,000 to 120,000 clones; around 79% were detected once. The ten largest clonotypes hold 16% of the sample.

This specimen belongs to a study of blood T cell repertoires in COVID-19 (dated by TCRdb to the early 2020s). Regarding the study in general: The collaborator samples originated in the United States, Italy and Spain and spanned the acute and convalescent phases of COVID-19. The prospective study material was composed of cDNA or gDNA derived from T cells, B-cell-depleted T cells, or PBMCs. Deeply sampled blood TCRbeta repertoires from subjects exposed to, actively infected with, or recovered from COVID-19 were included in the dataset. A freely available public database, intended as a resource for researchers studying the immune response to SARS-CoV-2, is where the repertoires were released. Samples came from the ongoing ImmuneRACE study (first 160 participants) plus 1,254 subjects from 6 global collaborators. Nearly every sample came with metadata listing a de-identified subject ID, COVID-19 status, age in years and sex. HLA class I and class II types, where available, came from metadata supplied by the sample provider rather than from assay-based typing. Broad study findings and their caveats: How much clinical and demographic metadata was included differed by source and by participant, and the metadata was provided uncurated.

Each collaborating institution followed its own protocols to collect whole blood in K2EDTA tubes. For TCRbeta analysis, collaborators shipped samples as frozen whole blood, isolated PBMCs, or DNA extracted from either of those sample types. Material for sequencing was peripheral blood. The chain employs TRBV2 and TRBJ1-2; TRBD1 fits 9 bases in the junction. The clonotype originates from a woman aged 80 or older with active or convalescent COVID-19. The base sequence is TGTGCCAGCAGTGGGGACAGGGATAACTATGGCTACACCTTC. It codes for CASSGDRDNYGYTF.